The 30 T cell receptor beta chains reported below all come from one sample, sequenced in a study of cytotoxic CD8 clonotypes in ibrutinib-treated CLL (dated by TCRdb to the early 2020s). The protocol used for the library was the immunoSEQ multiplex PCR assay. TCRdb obtained this table from immuneACCESS and retained in-frame rearrangements with V and J assigned. These tables miss some clones; where compared with another copy, unresolved V genes account for less than half of the shortfall, and the remainder is unexplained. The sample includes 250,000 to 350,000 clones, with roughly four fifths observed a single time. The ten largest make up roughly 5% of the sample. Per the publication, the time point label means: progressive disease on ibrutinib. Sequenced material: PBMCs, taken at disease progression, from a patient treated with ibrutinib. The receptor source for this set is a human donor with chronic lymphocytic leukemia.

This chain connects TRBV5-1 to TRBJ2-7; D is tentatively TRBD1 or TRBD2 (5 bases each). There are 11 residues in the CDR3. V lost 3 bases and J 5 bases, leaving 6 bases between the germline ends. The V gene's germline CDR1 is SGHRS and CDR2 YFSETQ. CDR3 nucleotides: TGCGCCAGCAGCTGGGGGAACGAGCAGTACTTC. It specifies CASSWGNEQYF. Filled out from reference TRBV5-1 and TRBJ2-7, the complete variable domain reads KAGVTQTPRYLIKTRGQQVTLSCSPISGHRSVSWYQQTPGQGLQFLFEYFSETQRNKGNFPGRFSGRQFSNSRSEMNVSTLELGDSALYLCASSWGNEQYFGPGTRLTVT.

The chain joins TRBV9 to TRBJ2-1; the D is unclear. V lost 0 bases and J 7 bases, leaving 11 bases between the germline ends. The germline V gene has CDR1 SGDLS and CDR2 YYNGEE. This CDR3 is 14 amino acids long. The CDR3 is CASSVVNGRNEQFF. The CDR3 coding sequence is TGTGCCAGCAGCGTAGTGAACGGCCGGAATGAGCAGTTCTTC.

This clone showed up just a few times. The chain couples TRBV5-6 to TRBJ1-2, with no clear D. CDR3 length: 14 residues. The germline V and J ends were trimmed by 2 bases and 4 bases, with 12 bases remaining between them. The germline V gene has CDR1 SGHDT and CDR2 YYEEEE. The CDR3 DNA reads as TGTGCCAGCAGCTTTCGGGATTGGAGCTATGGCTACACCTTC. Its translation: CASSFRDWSYGYTF. Complete variable domain (other parts from reference TRBV5-6 and TRBJ1-2): DAGVTQSPTHLIKTRGQQVTLRCSPKSGHDTVSWYQQALGQGPQFIFQYYEEEERQRGNFPDRFSGHQFPNYSSELNVNALLLGDSALYLCASSFRDWSYGYTFGSGTRLTVV.

The chain joins TRBV18 to TRBJ1-2, with TRBD1 as a possible D gene (5 bases). The CDR3 has 15 amino acids. V shed 2 bases and J shed 2 bases, with 12 bases lying between them. Germline V gene data show CDR1 as KGHSH and CDR2 as LQKENI. The CDR3 sequence is CASSPEADSNYGYTF. Here the CDR3 DNA reads TGTGCCAGCTCACCAGAGGCTGACAGCAACTATGGCTACACCTTC.

V and J are TRBV19 and TRBJ1-5; 7 nucleotides agree with TRBD1. V lost 1 base to trimming and J lost 2 bases; unmatched junction nucleotides: 17. Germline V CDR1 and CDR2: LNHDA, SQIVND (reference sequence). This CDR3 spans 20 amino acids. Here the CDR3 DNA reads TGTGCCAGTAGTATAGGCAGACAGGGCCTGCTTTCGTTTCGCAATCAGCCCCAGCATTTT. Residues: CASSIGRQGLLSFRNQPQHF.

This clone has ten or more counts. This chain uses TRBV5-4 with TRBJ2-3; TRBD2 is a possible D gene (5 bases). V was clipped by 1 base and J by 1 base, with 13 bases between them. Germline loops: CDR1 SGHNT, CDR2 YYREEE (reference sequence). CDR3 length: 16 residues. The CDR3 is CASSLSRMRGTDTQYF. CDR3 coding DNA: TGTGCCAGCAGCTTGTCTCGGATGAGGGGCACAGATACGCAGTATTTT. Using reference TRBV5-4 and TRBJ2-3 for the parts outside the CDR3, the full variable domain is ETGVTQSPTHLIKTRGQQVTLRCSSQSGHNTVSWYQQALGQGPQFIFQYYREEENGRGNFPPRFSGLQFPNYSSELNVNALELDDSALYLCASSLSRMRGTDTQYFGPGTRLTVL.

This clone was detected only once. The chain employs TRBV19 and TRBJ1-3; D is unresolved. Germline V gene lookup returns CDR1 LNHDA and CDR2 SQIVND (reference sequence). The CDR3 runs 14 residues. V was cut by 7 bases and J by 0 bases, with 10 bases left in between. The CDR3: CASNPGVSGNTIYF. The CDR3 DNA sequence: TGTGCCAGTAATCCCGGGGTCTCTGGAAACACCATATATTTT.

The chain is built from TRBV29-1 and TRBJ2-5; D not resolved. In germline, CDR1 is SQVTM, CDR2 ANQGSEA. V gave up 4 bases and J gave up 4 bases, with 13 bases separating them. The CDR3 loop spans 13 amino acids. CDR3 sequence: CSVGPRLGETQYF. The CDR3 DNA reads TGCAGCGTTGGACCAAGGCTGGGAGAGACCCAGTACTTC.

V gene TRBV4-3 combines with J gene TRBJ1-1; 7 bases fit TRBD1. V lost 1 base to trimming and J lost 4 bases; unmatched junction nucleotides: 6. The CDR3 is 15 residues long. Germline V lookup: CDR1 LGHNA, CDR2 YSLEER. CDR3 region: CASSQGGGWGTEAFF. CDR3 coding DNA: TGCGCCAGCAGCCAAGGAGGGGGCTGGGGCACTGAAGCTTTCTTT.

The chain links TRBV15 to TRBJ2-7, with 9 bases identical to TRBD2. The V and J ends lost 1 base and 0 bases, in that order; junction bases with no gene match: 16. The CDR3 totals 20 residues. Germline lookup yields CDR1 LNHNV and CDR2 YYDKDF (reference sequence). For the CDR3, the DNA is TGTGCCACCAGCAGAGGGGTGGGGACTAGCTTACAACCTAGCTCCTACGAGCAGTACTTC. This sequence encodes CATSRGVGTSLQPSSYEQYF.

CDR3 region: CARSPVEAANYGYTF. The CDR3 coding sequence is TGTGCCAGAAGCCCGGTCGAAGCAGCTAACTATGGCTACACCTTC. This sequence joins TRBV5-3 and TRBJ1-2; no firm D call. TRBV5-3 is assigned to the ORF class and has an uncertain function. V was clipped by 4 bases and J by 0 bases, with 13 bases between them. This CDR3 is built from 15 residues.

This clone has just a few counts. The V gene is TRBV28, the J gene TRBJ1-5; TRBD1 might be the D (6 bases). Germline-derived CDR1 and CDR2 are MDHEN and SYDVKM. The CDR3 is 13 residues long. Trimming removed 7 bases at V and 10 bases at J, with 17 bases between. The CDR3 DNA sequence: TGTGCCAGCAACACAGGGTTGAGAGGACCCCAGCATTTT. This gives the protein CASNTGLRGPQHF.

The chain recombines TRBV7-9 with TRBJ2-3; D may be TRBD1 or TRBD2 (5 bases each). Germline V gives CDR1 SEHNR, CDR2 FQNEAQ (reference sequence). Trimming cost V 4 bases and J 6 bases, with 14 bases left between them. This CDR3 has 14 residues. Written as DNA, the CDR3 is TGTGCCAGCAGCTCCTGGGGGAACCGGGATACGCAGTATTTT. Its translation: CASSSWGNRDTQYF.

The chain employs TRBV9 and TRBJ2-2; D may be TRBD1 (5 bases). With 0 bases removed from V and 5 bases from J, the gap between germline ends came to 14 bases. The CDR3 extends over 16 amino acids. The germline V gene encodes CDR1 SGDLS and CDR2 YYNGEE. The CDR3 sequence: CASSVVGAHGTGELFF. The CDR3 DNA is TGTGCCAGCAGCGTAGTAGGGGCGCATGGTACCGGGGAGCTGTTTTTT.

The V call is TRBV27, the J call TRBJ2-7; D remains unclear. The V end lost 1 base, the J end lost 2 bases, and 12 bases lay between the germline ends. Germline V gene data show CDR1 as MNHEY and CDR2 as SMNVEV (reference sequence). The CDR3 is 15 residues long. The DNA for the CDR3 is TGTGCCAGCAGTTTATACGGCGGCCTCCCCTACGAGCAGTACTTC. This encodes CASSLYGGLPYEQYF.

V and J are TRBV2 and TRBJ1-2, with no clear D. This CDR3 region has 13 residues. Looked up from germline, CDR1 is SNHLY and CDR2 is FYNNEI. Trimming removed 4 bases from V and 2 bases from J, with 8 bases in between. In DNA form, the CDR3 reads TGTGCCAGCAGTGCTCTCACCAACTATGGCTACACCTTC. As protein: CASSALTNYGYTF.

This chain uses TRBV14 with TRBJ2-5, with a weak D call TRBD2 (7 bases). With 2 bases removed from V and 5 bases from J, the gap between germline ends came to 18 bases. CDR3 length equals 16 residues. The V gene's germline CDR1 is SGHDN and CDR2 FVKESK. The CDR3 nucleotides are TGTGCCAGCAGCCAAAATTCGGGGGGCCTGCGGGAGACCCAGTACTTC. It encodes CASSQNSGGLRETQYF.

This clone came up a few times. This chain joins TRBV27 and TRBJ1-5, with no clear D. The germline V and J ends were trimmed by 4 bases and 0 bases, with 7 bases remaining between them. Germline CDR1 reads MNHEY; CDR2 reads SMNVEV (reference sequence). The CDR3 has 14 amino acids. DNA of the CDR3: TGTGCCAGCAGTTCCCAAATTAGCAATCAGCCCCAGCATTTT. This codes for CASSSQISNQPQHF.

J is TRBJ2-7 and V is TRBV6-1, with D possibly being TRBD1 (6 bases). The V end lost 3 bases, the J end lost 7 bases, and 22 bases lay between the germline ends. Germline CDR1 reads MNHNS; CDR2 reads SASEGT. The CDR3 has 16 residues. The CDR3 DNA sequence: TGTGCCAGCAGTGAGCCTCAGGGGTATGGTGTAAGGGAGCAGTACTTC. This sequence encodes CASSEPQGYGVREQYF.

This clone came up a few times. This chain uses TRBV2 with TRBJ1-3; D is possibly TRBD1 (6 bases). The ends were cut back, 5 bases at V and 16 bases at J, with 21 bases in the middle. The CDR3 has 13 residues. Germline CDR1 SNHLY, CDR2 FYNNEI. The CDR3 region has the DNA TGTGCCAGCAGTCCCGGGGAGGGGGGGCAGCGTTATTTT. Protein: CASSPGEGGQRYF. Full variable domain (rest looked up from reference TRBV2 and TRBJ1-3): EPEVTQTPSHQVTQMGQEVILRCVPISNHLYFYWYRQILGQKVEFLVSFYNNEISEKSEIFDDQFSVERPDGSNFTLKIRSTKLEDSAMYFCASSPGEGGQRYFGEGSWLTVV.

This chain connects TRBV4-2 to TRBJ2-7; 10 nucleotides match TRBD2. Germline V gene data show CDR1 as LGHNA and CDR2 as YNFKEQ. CDR3 length equals 17 residues. Germline trimming cut 1 base from V and 2 bases from J; bases unmatched to any gene: 8. CDR3 residues: CASSQGVSSGGAYEQYF. The CDR3 bases are TGTGCCAGCAGCCAAGGAGTCTCAAGCGGGGGGGCCTACGAGCAGTACTTC.

The V gene is TRBV6-6, the J gene TRBJ2-4; D might be TRBD1 (5 bases). CDR1 MNHNY and CDR2 SVGAGI come from the germline V gene (reference sequence). V was cut by 10 bases and J by 9 bases, with 13 bases left in between. The CDR3 consists of 11 residues. The chain's CDR3 is CATNQRGIQYF. Here the CDR3 DNA reads TGTGCCACTAATCAAAGGGGCATTCAGTACTTC.

The V call is TRBV7-8, the J call TRBJ2-7, with 7 bases lining up with TRBD1. Germline values: CDR1 SGHVS, CDR2 FQNEAQ. Trimming took 6 bases from V and 3 from J; bases not matched to a gene: 8. CDR3 size: 14 residues. CDR3 region: CASRDKTGSYEQYF. The CDR3, as DNA: TGTGCCAGCAGGGATAAGACAGGGAGCTACGAGCAGTACTTC.

The chain employs TRBV11-2 and TRBJ2-7; weak D call: TRBD2 (6 bases). Per germline, CDR1 SGHAT and CDR2 FQNNGV. There are 16 residues in the CDR3. Trimming removed 4 bases from V and 3 bases from J, with 19 bases in between. For the CDR3, the DNA is TGTGCCAGCAGCTCACGAGCCACTAGCTCCGACTACGAGCAGTACTTC. Amino acid sequence: CASSSRATSSDYEQYF.

This chain links TRBV29-1 with TRBJ1-3; D gene ambiguous. V lost 4 bases to trimming and J lost 0 bases, with 4 bases between them. CDR1 and CDR2 (germline): SQVTM, ANQGSEA. This CDR3 is 12 amino acids long. The CDR3 is CSVGISGNTIYF. The CDR3 nucleotides read TGCAGCGTTGGTATCTCTGGAAACACCATATATTTT.

The chain combines TRBV15 with TRBJ2-1; 7 bases align to TRBD2. J lost 0 bases, V lost 2 bases, and 7 bases had no gene match. CDR3 length: 17 residues. The germline gives CDR1 LNHNV, CDR2 YYDKDF (reference sequence). CDR3 DNA: TGTGCCACCAGCAGACACCACGGGACTAACTCCTACAATGAGCAGTTCTTC. The encoded protein is CATSRHHGTNSYNEQFF.

The chain is built from TRBV19 and TRBJ2-7; 11 bases match TRBD1. In germline, CDR1 is LNHDA, CDR2 SQIVND (reference sequence). V trimming: 6 bases; J trimming: 6 bases; junction bases outside the gene matches: 13. This CDR3 has 16 amino acids. The CDR3 loop reads CASSPFGDRGKFEQYF. DNA for the CDR3: TGTGCCAGTAGCCCCTTTGGGGACAGGGGGAAATTCGAGCAGTACTTC.

V usage is TRBV29-1 and J usage is TRBJ1-2; D ambiguous. The CDR3 has 13 amino acids. The ends were cut back, 8 bases at V and 7 bases at J, with 20 bases in the middle. CDR1 is SQVTM and CDR2 is ANQGSEA in the germline V gene. The chain's CDR3 is CSTRADTFSGYTF. In DNA form, the CDR3 reads TGCAGCACGCGAGCTGATACTTTCTCTGGCTACACCTTC.

This chain joins TRBV4-1 and TRBJ2-2; possible D gene TRBD1, 6 bases. Germline V gene sequence: CDR1 MGHRA, CDR2 YSYEKL. The CDR3 consists of 15 residues. The V and J ends lost 4 bases and 6 bases respectively, with 15 bases between them. The CDR3 spells CASSRPTGMPGELFF. For the CDR3, the DNA is TGCGCCAGCAGCCGGCCCACAGGGATGCCCGGGGAGCTGTTTTTT.

V and J are TRBV5-1 and TRBJ1-4; D gene ambiguous. The germline CDR1 and CDR2 sequences are SGHRS and YFSETQ. The CDR3 sequence is 15 residues long. V was shortened by 2 bases and J by 0 bases, with 8 bases between the two germline ends. CDR3 residues: CASSLTGTTNEKLFF. The DNA of the CDR3 is TGCGCCAGCAGCTTAACCGGAACAACTAATGAAAAACTGTTTTTT.